One sample yielded the 3 T cell receptor beta chains listed below, sequenced in a study of blood T cell repertoires in COVID-19. The method was immunoSEQ multiplex PCR; TCRdb's version includes in-frame clones alone and lacks a portion of them. Among around 250,000 clones listed, about 84% were seen once. Sequenced material: peripheral blood. The receptors here all came from an older man with acute or convalescent COVID-19.

Only one count was recorded for this clone. The V call is TRBV6-5, the J call TRBJ2-7; 7 bases match TRBD1. The junction had 13 bases not matched to a gene; V was cut back by 3 bases and J by 5 bases. CDR1 is MNHEY and CDR2 is SVGAGI in the germline V gene. The CDR3 runs to 16 residues. The CDR3 sequence is CASSYTTGAQYHEQYF. The CDR3 bases are TGTGCCAGCAGTTATACCACAGGGGCCCAGTACCACGAGCAGTACTTC.

The count of this clone is one. The chain is built from TRBV18 and TRBJ2-1; D remains unclear. The CDR3 extends over 15 amino acids. Germline V CDR1 and CDR2: KGHSH, LQKENI. V lost 3 bases to trimming and J lost 7 bases, with 16 bases between them. CDR3 protein: CASSPPSNPRNEQFF. The CDR3 region has the DNA TGTGCCAGCTCACCCCCATCCAACCCGAGGAATGAGCAGTTCTTC.

This chain uses TRBV12-3 or TRBV12-4 with TRBJ1-1; D gene ambiguous. V shed 8 bases and J shed 4 bases, with 14 bases lying between them. The length of the CDR3 is 13 residues. CDR3 sequence: CASDDQRSTEAFF. In nucleotides, the CDR3 is TGTGCCAGCGACGACCAAAGGAGCACTGAAGCTTTCTTT.